The entry below describes one T cell receptor beta chain. This clone's antigen is unknown. Base qualities are not recorded, but no much larger clone differs from it by a single base. The sample belongs to a study of blood T cell repertoires in COVID-19 (dated by TCRdb to about 2020). In terms of the full investigation: Samples covering the acute and convalescent phases of COVID-19 were provided by collaborators in the United States, Italy and Spain. The prospective study material was composed of cDNA or gDNA derived from T cells, B-cell-depleted T cells, or PBMCs. The dataset comprised deeply sampled blood TCRbeta repertoires from subjects exposed to, actively infected with, or recovered from COVID-19. The repertoires were released in a freely available public database meant as a resource for research on the immune response to SARS-CoV-2. Samples were obtained from the ongoing ImmuneRACE study (first 160 participants) and from roughly 1,300 subjects provided by 6 global collaborators. A de-identified subject ID, COVID-19 status, age in years and sex were almost always included in the sample metadata. Where available, HLA class I and class II types were taken from metadata supplied by the sample provider and were not determined by assay-based typing.

TCRbeta CDR3 regions were amplified from genomic DNA using the immunoSEQ Assay, a bias-controlled multiplex PCR. On the authors' methods: The number of nucleated cells in each sample was estimated from the amplification of reference gene primers within the assay. To quantify the absolute abundance of each unique TCRbeta CDR3 rearrangement, sequence reads were collapsed and filtered. For each sample, productive Simpson clonality was calculated as the square root of Simpson's diversity index over productive rearrangements. This immuneACCESS table, as held by TCRdb, lists in-frame sequences with V and J called but not all clones. Of the missing ones, under half trace to an unresolved V gene in checked studies; the others have no known cause. The V and J calls and the clone size are those of that table, but D and trimming were determined from the DNA. Recorded for this sample are around 140,000 clones; more than 80% of them occurred a single time. Around 15% of the sample belongs to the ten largest clones.

One collaborating source in Seattle enrolled patients during active infection and followed them longitudinally through the course of disease. Collaborating institutions collected whole blood in K2EDTA tubes following their own protocols. For TCRbeta analysis, collaborator samples were shipped as frozen whole blood, as isolated PBMCs, or as DNA extracted from either sample type. The germline V gene encodes CDR1 MNHEY and CDR2 SMNVEV (reference sequence). Trimming costs V 4 bases and J 3 bases, and their ends lie 11 bases apart. The CDR3 runs 14 amino acids, cysteine and phenylalanine included. Only CDR3 DNA is held: 42 bases, read in frame from base 1. General study outcomes and caveats: The quantity of clinical and demographic metadata differed by source and by participant and was supplied without curation.

This clonotype originated in a man aged 18 to 30 with COVID-19, enrolled during active disease. The sequencing sample was made of peripheral blood. The V and J genes are TRBV27 and TRBJ2-3, with TRBD2 tentatively as D gene (6 bases match). The CDR3 in this case is CASSWARGTDTQYF. The sequenced DNA is TGTGCCAGCAGTTGGGCGCGGGGAACAGATACGCAGTATTTT.